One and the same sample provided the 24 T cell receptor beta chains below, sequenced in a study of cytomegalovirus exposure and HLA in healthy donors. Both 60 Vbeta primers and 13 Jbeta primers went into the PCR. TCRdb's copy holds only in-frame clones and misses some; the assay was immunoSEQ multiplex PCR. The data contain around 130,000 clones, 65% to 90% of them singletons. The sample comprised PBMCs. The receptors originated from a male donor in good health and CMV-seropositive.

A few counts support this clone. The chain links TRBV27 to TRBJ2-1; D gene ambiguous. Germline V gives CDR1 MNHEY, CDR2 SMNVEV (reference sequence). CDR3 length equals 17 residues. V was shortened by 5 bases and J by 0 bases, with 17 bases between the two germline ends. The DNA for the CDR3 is TGTGCCAGCAGTCCCGCAGAGGCGTTCAGCTCCTACAATGAGCAGTTCTTC. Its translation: CASSPAEAFSSYNEQFF.

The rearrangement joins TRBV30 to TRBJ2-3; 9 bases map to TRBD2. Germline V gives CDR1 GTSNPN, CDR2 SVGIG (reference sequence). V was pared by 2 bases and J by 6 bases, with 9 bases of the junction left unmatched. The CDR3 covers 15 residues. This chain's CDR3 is CAWSPLAGGPDTQYF. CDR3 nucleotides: TGTGCCTGGAGTCCCCTGGCGGGAGGGCCCGATACGCAGTATTTT.

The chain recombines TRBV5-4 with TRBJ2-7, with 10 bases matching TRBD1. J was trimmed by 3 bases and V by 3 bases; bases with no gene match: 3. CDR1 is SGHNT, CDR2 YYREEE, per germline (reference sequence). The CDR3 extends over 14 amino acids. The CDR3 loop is CASSWGTGDYEQYF. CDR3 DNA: TGTGCCAGCAGCTGGGGGACAGGGGACTACGAGCAGTACTTC.

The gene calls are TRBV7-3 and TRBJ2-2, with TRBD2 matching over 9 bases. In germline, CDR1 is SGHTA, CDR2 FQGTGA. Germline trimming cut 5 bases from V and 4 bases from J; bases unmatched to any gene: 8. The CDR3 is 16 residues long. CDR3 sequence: CASSPGAGGPTGELFF. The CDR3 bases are TGTGCCAGCAGCCCGGGCGCGGGAGGGCCCACCGGGGAGCTGTTTTTT.

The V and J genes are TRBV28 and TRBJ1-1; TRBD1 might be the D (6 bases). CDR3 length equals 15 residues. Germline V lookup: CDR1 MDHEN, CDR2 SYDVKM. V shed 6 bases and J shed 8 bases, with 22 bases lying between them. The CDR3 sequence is CASSPLSTGFVEAFF. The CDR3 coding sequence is TGTGCCAGCAGCCCTCTTTCGACAGGCTTTGTGGAAGCTTTCTTT.

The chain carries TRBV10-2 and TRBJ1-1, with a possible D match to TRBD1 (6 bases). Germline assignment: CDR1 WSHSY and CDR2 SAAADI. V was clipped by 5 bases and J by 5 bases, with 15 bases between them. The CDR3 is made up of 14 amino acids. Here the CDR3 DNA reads TGCGCCAGCAGTCTGAACAAGGGGGGGACTGAAGCTTTCTTT. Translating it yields CASSLNKGGTEAFF.

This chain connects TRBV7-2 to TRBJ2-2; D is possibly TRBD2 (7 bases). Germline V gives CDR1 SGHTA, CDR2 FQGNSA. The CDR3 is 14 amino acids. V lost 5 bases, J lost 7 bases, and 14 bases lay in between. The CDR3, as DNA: TGTGCCAGCAGCCCGGTGCGGGGGCACGGGGAGCTGTTTTTT. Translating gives CASSPVRGHGELFF.

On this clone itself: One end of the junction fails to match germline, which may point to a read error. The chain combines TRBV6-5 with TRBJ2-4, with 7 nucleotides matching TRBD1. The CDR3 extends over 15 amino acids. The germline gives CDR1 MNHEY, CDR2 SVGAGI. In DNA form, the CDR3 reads TGTGCCAGCAGCTCACAGGGGAGAGCCAAAAACAGTCAGTACTTC. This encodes CASSSQGRAKNSQYF.

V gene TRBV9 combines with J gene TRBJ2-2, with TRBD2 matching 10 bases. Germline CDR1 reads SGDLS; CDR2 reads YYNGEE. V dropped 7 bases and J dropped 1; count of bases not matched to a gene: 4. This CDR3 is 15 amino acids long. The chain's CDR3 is CASRRLAGNTGELFF. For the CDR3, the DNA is TGTGCCAGCCGGAGACTAGCGGGGAACACCGGGGAGCTGTTTTTT.

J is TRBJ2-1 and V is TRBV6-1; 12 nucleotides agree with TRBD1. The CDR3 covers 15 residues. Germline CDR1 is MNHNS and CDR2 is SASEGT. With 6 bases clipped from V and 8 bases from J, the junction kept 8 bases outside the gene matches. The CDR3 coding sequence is TGTGCCAGCAGCCCCCGGGACAGGGGGCTCGATGAGCAGTTCTTC. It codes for CASSPRDRGLDEQFF.

This chain's CDR3 is CASSQTSGISYEQYF. The CDR3 DNA sequence: TGTGCCAGCAGCCAGACTAGCGGAATCTCCTACGAGCAGTACTTC. The rearrangement uses TRBV2 and TRBJ2-7; 9 bases line up with TRBD2. Germline trimming cut 6 bases from V and 0 bases from J; bases unmatched to any gene: 6. Germline V gene lookup returns CDR1 SNHLY and CDR2 FYNNEI. The CDR3 is 15 amino acids. Using reference TRBV2 and TRBJ2-7 for the parts outside the CDR3, the full variable domain is EPEVTQTPSHQVTQMGQEVILRCVPISNHLYFYWYRQILGQKVEFLVSFYNNEISEKSEIFDDQFSVERPDGSNFTLKIRSTKLEDSAMYFCASSQTSGISYEQYFGPGTRLTVT.

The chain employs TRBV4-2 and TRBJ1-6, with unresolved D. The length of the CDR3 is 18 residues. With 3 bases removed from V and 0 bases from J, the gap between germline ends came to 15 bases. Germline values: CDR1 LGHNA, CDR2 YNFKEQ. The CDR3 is CASSQDGQLSSYNSPLHF. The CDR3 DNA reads TGTGCCAGCAGCCAGGATGGGCAGTTGAGCTCCTATAATTCACCCCTCCACTTT.

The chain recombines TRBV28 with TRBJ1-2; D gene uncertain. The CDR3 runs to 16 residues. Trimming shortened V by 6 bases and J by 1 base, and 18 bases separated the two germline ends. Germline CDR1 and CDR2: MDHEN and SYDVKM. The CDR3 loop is CASSRLLSRINYGYTF. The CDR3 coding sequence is TGTGCCAGCAGCCGTTTACTGTCCCGTATTAACTATGGCTACACCTTC.

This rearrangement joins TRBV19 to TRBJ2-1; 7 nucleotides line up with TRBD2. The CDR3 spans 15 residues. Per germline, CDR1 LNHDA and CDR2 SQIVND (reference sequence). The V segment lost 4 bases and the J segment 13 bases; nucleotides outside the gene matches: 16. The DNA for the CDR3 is TGTGCCAGTAGTACAAGCGGGAATAAGTTCCAAGGACAGTTCTTC. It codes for CASSTSGNKFQGQFF.

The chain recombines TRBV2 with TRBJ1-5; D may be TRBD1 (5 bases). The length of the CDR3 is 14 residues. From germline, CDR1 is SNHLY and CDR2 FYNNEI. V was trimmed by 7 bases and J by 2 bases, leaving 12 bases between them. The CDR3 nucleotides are TGTGCCAGCACGGACACAGGAGGCAATCAGCCCCAGCATTTT. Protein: CASTDTGGNQPQHF.

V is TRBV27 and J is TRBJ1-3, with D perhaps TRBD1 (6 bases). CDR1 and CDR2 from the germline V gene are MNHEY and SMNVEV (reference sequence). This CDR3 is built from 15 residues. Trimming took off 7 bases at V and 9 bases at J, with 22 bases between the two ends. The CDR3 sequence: CASKLTGQPRGTIYF. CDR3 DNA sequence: TGTGCCAGCAAACTCACAGGGCAGCCAAGAGGCACCATATATTTT.

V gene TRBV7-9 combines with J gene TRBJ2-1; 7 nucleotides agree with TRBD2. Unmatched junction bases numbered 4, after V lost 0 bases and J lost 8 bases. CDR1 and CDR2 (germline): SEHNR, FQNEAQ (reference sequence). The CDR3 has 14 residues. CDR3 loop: CASSLAGGPDEQFF. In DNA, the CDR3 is TGTGCCAGCAGCTTAGCGGGAGGGCCCGATGAGCAGTTCTTC.

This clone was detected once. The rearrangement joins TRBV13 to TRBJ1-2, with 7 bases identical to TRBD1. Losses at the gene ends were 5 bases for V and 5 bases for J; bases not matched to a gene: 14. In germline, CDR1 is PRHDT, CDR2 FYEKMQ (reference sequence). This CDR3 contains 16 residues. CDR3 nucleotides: TGTGCCAGCAGCCGGACAGATATGACAGGGCGATATGGCTACACCTTC. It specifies CASSRTDMTGRYGYTF. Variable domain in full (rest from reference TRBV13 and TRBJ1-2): AAGVIQSPRHLIKEKRETATLKCYPIPRHDTVYWYQQGPGQDPQFLISFYEKMQSDKGSIPDRFSAQQFSDYHSELNMSSLELGDSALYFCASSRTDMTGRYGYTFGSGTRLTVV.

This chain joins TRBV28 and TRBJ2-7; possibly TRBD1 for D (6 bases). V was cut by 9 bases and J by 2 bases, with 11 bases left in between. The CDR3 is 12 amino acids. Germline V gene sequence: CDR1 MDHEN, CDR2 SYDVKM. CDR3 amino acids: CASGEGAYEQYF. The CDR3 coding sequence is TGTGCCAGTGGAGAGGGGGCCTACGAGCAGTACTTC. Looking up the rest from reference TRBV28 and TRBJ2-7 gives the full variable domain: DVKVTQSSRYLVKRTGEKVFLECVQDMDHENMFWYRQDPGLGLRLIYFSYDVKMKEKGDIPEGYSVSREKKERFSLILESASTNQTSMYLCASGEGAYEQYFGPGTRLTVT.

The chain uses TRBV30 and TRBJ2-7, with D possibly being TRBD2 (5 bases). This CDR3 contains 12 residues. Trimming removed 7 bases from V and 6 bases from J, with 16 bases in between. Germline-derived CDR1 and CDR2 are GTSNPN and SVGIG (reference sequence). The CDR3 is CALNSGGFEQYF. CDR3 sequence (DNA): TGTGCCTTAAACAGCGGTGGGTTCGAGCAGTACTTC.

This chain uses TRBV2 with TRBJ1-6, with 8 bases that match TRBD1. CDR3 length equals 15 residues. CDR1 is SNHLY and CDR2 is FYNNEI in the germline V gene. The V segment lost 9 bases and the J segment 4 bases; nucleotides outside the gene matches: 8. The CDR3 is CASLNQGAYNSPLHF. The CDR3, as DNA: TGTGCCAGTTTAAATCAGGGGGCTTATAATTCACCCCTCCACTTT.

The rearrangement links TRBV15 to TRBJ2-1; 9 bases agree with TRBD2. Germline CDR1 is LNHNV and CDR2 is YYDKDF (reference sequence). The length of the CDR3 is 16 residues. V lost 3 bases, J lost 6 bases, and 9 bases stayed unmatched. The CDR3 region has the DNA TGTGCCACCAGCAGGGGGATGGGACTAGCAGTCAATGAGCAGTTCTTC. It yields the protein CATSRGMGLAVNEQFF.

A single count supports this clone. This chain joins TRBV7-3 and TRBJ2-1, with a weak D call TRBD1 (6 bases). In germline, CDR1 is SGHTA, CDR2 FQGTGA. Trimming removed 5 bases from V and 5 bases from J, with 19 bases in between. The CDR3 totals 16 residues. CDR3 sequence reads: CASSLDRGYLNNEQFF. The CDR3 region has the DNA TGTGCCAGCAGCCTGGACAGAGGTTATCTGAACAATGAGCAGTTCTTC. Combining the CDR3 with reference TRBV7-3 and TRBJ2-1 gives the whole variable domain GAGVSQTPSNKVTEKGKYVELRCDPISGHTALYWYRQSLGQGPEFLIYFQGTGAADDSGLPNDRFFAVRPEGSVSTLKIQRTERGDSAVYLCASSLDRGYLNNEQFFGPGTRLTVL.

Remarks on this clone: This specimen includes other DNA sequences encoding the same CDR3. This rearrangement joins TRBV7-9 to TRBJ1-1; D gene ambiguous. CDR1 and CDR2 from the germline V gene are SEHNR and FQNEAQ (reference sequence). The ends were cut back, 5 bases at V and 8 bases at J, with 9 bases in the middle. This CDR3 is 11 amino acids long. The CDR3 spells CASSRGGEAFF. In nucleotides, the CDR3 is TGTGCCAGCAGCCGGGGAGGAGAAGCTTTCTTT. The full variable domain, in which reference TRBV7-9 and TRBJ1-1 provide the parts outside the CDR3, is DTGVSQNPRHKITKRGQNVTFRCDPISEHNRLYWYRQTLGQGPEFLTYFQNEAQLEKSRLLSDRFSAERPKGSFSTLEIQRTEQGDSAMYLCASSRGGEAFFGQGTRLTVV.